This T cell receptor (beta chain) was obtained from a study of human T cells and chemical hapten exposure. Study context: The sensitizer, 2% DPC, was used on around 2 cm by around 2 cm of upper inner arm skin. Predominantly women, the patients had alopecia areata, totalis or universalis. Variation in per-sample TCR yields came mainly from small pooled library volume differences.

Trimming cost V 1 base and J 7 bases, with 13 bases left between them. The CDR3 has 15 amino acids. A few counts support this clonotype. TCRdb processed the RACE reads anew with MiXCR; each CDR3 protein has one entry. The sample contains some 150,000 distinct CDR3 sequences, roughly 12% of which appear only once. Sample time point: patch test 2, 6 weeks after DPC sensitization. The treatment: therapeutic diphenylcyclopropenone sensitization with weekly scalp DPC. Phlebotomy was performed prior to application of every patch test. The sample here was whole blood, taken in connection with sensitization to the hapten diphenylcyclopropenone (DPC). This chain links TRBV12-3 or TRBV12-4 with TRBJ1-4; TRBD1 might be the D (6 bases). This receptor was identified in a woman aged 50 to 65 with alopecia areata. Some clones in this sample may be carry-over from other donors' samples. In DNA form, the CDR3 reads TGTGCCAGCAGTTTAGTAACAGGGATGGGTGAAAAACTGTTTTTT. This translates into CASSLVTGMGEKLFF.